A single count supports the clone carrying this TCR beta chain. With 1 base removed from V and 3 bases from J, the gap between germline ends came to 13 bases. From germline, CDR1 is SGHTA and CDR2 FQGNSA. This CDR3 is built from 15 residues. This record belongs to a study of blood T cell repertoires in COVID-19. Profiling relied on immunoSEQ multiplex PCR, and the TCRdb table lists in-frame clones only, not all of them. Of around 130,000 clones listed, about 86% are singletons. The J gene is TRBJ2-7, the V gene TRBV7-2; tentative D call: TRBD2 (5 bases). This TCR derives from a woman aged 45 to 65 with acute or convalescent COVID-19. The sample consisted of peripheral blood. CDR3 in DNA: TGTGCCAGCAGCTTAGTCGGGGAGATGAACTACGAGCAGTACTTC. Translation gives CASSLVGEMNYEQYF.